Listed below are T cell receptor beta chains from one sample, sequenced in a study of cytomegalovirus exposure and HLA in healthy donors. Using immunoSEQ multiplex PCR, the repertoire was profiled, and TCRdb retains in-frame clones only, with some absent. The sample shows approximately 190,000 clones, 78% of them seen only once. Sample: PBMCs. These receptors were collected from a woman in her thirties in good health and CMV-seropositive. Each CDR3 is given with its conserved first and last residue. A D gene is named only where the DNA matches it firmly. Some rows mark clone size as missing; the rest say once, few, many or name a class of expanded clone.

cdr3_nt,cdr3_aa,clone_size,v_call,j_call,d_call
TGTGCCAGTAGAAGGACAGGGGAGGATGGCTACACCTTC,CASRRTGEDGYTF,.,TRBV19,TRBJ1-2,TRBD1
TGTGCCAGCAGCTTAGGGCCCGGGAACTACGAGCAGTACTTC,CASSLGPGNYEQYF,.,TRBV11-2,TRBJ2-7,.
TGTGCCAGCAAAACCGGGACAGGGTTCACCGGGGAGCTGTTTTTT,CASKTGTGFTGELFF,.,TRBV5-8,TRBJ2-2,TRBD1
TGCGCCAGCAGTGAGTCGACCAGGGCCCCTATTGAGCAGTACTTC,CASSESTRAPIEQYF,.,TRBV10-1,TRBJ2-7,.
TGTGCCAGCAGCGCTGAAGGGGCGGGGGAGCAGTACTTC,CASSAEGAGEQYF,once,TRBV5-4,TRBJ2-7,.
TGTGCCAGCTCGCAGGGGGCGTACGAGCAGTACTTC,CASSQGAYEQYF,.,TRBV2,TRBJ2-7,TRBD1
TGTGCCAGCAGCTTAGCGCGGGGACTCCCATTACACACCTTC,CASSLARGLPLHTF,few,TRBV7-9,TRBJ1-2,.
TGTGCCAGCAGTGAGGACTTCTCCTACGAGCAGTACTTC,CASSEDFSYEQYF,.,TRBV2,TRBJ2-7,.
TGTGCCACCAAGGGAGGGAACAATGAGCAGTTCTTC,CATKGGNNEQFF,few,TRBV25-1,TRBJ2-1,TRBD2
TGTGCCAGCAGCTTGGGCCCCCACGAGCAGTACTTC,CASSLGPHEQYF,.,TRBV7-6,TRBJ2-7,.
TGTGCCACCACCCAACCGGGACAGGGAAACAATGAGCAGTTCTTC,CATTQPGQGNNEQFF,.,TRBV7-6,TRBJ2-1,TRBD1
TGTGCCAGCAGCTTAGTTACCTGGTCCGGGTCGGCTCGTACATATCGCATGAACACTGAAGCTTTCTTT,CASSLVTWSGSARTYRMNTEAFF,.,TRBV13,TRBJ1-1,.
TGTGCCAGCAGCAGGTGGACAGATCTTAATGAGCAGTTCTTC,CASSRWTDLNEQFF,.,TRBV5-4,TRBJ2-1,.
TGTGCCAGCAGCGTAGAATTAAGATTGGGTCGCGGAGAGAACACCGGGGAGCTGTTTTTT,CASSVELRLGRGENTGELFF,.,TRBV9,TRBJ2-2,.
TGTGCCAGCACTTTAGCCTACAATGAGCAGTTCTTC,CASTLAYNEQFF,.,TRBV2,TRBJ2-1,.
TGTGCCAGCAGCTTAGTGGATCGGGAGGGACTGATCTATGGCTACACCTTC,CASSLVDREGLIYGYTF,few,TRBV7-2,TRBJ1-2,.
TGTGCCAGCAGTTATTCCGGGAGGCGGACTGAAGCTTTCTTT,CASSYSGRRTEAFF,few,TRBV6-6,TRBJ1-1,.
TGTTCCAGCAGGCCGCCGGCCTACGAGCAGTACTTC,CSSRPPAYEQYF,few,TRBV28,TRBJ2-7,.
TGTGCCAGTAGTACCGGGATCCCCACCGGGGAGCTGTTTTTT,CASSTGIPTGELFF,many,TRBV19,TRBJ2-2,.
TGTGCCAGTAGTCCAGCCCGACAGGGGGCTTATGGCTACACCTTC,CASSPARQGAYGYTF,.,TRBV19,TRBJ1-2,TRBD1
TGCGCCAGCAGCCATCGCGGACAGCACACCGGGGAGCTGTTTTTT,CASSHRGQHTGELFF,.,TRBV4-1,TRBJ2-2,.
TGCGCCAGCAGTCTGAGGTCTAGCGGGGGGGAAAGGCGCGGGGCGAATGAGCAGTTCTTC,CASSLRSSGGERRGANEQFF,few,TRBV4-3,TRBJ2-1,TRBD2
TGTGCCAGCAGTTTTGCCCCGCGGGCGGGGGGCGAGCAGTACTTC,CASSFAPRAGGEQYF,.,TRBV28,TRBJ2-7,TRBD2
TGTGCCAGCAGACCCTGGACAGGGACCAGCATGAACACTGAAGCTTTCTTT,CASRPWTGTSMNTEAFF,once,TRBV28,TRBJ1-1,TRBD1
TGTGCCAGCAGCTTATTAGCGGGGGGGCATAGTGAGCAGTTCTTC,CASSLLAGGHSEQFF,.,TRBV11-2,TRBJ2-1,TRBD2
TGTGCCACCTTAGGCCAGAGGGGGTCAGGAGGCACAGATACGCAGTATTTT,CATLGQRGSGGTDTQYF,.,TRBV19,TRBJ2-3,.
TGCGCCAGCAGCTTGGATAGGACAGGAGATGTTTCTGGCTACACCTTC,CASSLDRTGDVSGYTF,.,TRBV5-1,TRBJ1-2,TRBD1
TGTGCCAGCAGTGACTTGTACGAGCAGTACTTC,CASSDLYEQYF,few,TRBV6-1,TRBJ2-7,.
TGTGCCAGCAGCCCGGGAGGAGCTTCCTACGAGCAGTACTTC,CASSPGGASYEQYF,once,TRBV5-6,TRBJ2-7,TRBD2
TGTGCCAGCAAGGGACTGGGGGACTCCTACGAGCAGTACTTC,CASKGLGDSYEQYF,.,TRBV19,TRBJ2-7,.
TGCGCCAGCAGGCAGGGCGGCGGGGGGGCCTACAATGAGCAGTTCTTC,CASRQGGGGAYNEQFF,.,TRBV5-1,TRBJ2-1,TRBD2